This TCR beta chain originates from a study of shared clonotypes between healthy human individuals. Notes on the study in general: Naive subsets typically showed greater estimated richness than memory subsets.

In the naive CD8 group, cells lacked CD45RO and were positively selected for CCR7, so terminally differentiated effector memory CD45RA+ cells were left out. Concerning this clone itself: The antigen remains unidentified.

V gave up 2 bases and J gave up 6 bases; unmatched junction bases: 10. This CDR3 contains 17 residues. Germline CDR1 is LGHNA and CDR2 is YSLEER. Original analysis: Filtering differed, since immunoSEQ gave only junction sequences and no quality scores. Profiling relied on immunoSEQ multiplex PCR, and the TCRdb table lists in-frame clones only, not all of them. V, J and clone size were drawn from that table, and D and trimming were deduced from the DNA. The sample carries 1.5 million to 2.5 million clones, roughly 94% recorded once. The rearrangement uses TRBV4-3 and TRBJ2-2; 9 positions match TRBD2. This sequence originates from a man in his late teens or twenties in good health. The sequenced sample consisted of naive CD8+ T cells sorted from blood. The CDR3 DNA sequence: TGCGCCAGCAGCCAAACGGGGGTAGCGGGAGAACCCGGGGAGCTGTTTTTT. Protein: CASSQTGVAGEPGELFF.